Following are 10 T cell receptor beta chains from one sample sequenced in a study of shared clonotypes between healthy human individuals. The data were produced by immunoSEQ multiplex PCR, yet TCRdb's version contains in-frame clones alone and is incomplete. The data hold more than 550,000 clones, with 90% observed a single time. Material for sequencing was memory CD8+ T cells from PBMCs. The subset: CD45RO+ cells pooled with CCR7-negative TemRA cells. These receptors came from a man aged 18 to 30 in good health. Some clones in this sample may be carry-over from other donors' samples.

The J gene is TRBJ2-7, the V gene TRBV5-1; TRBD1 agrees at 7 bases. V lost 3 bases, J lost 2 bases, and 5 bases stayed unmatched. This CDR3 contains 14 residues. CDR1 and CDR2 from the germline V gene are SGHRS and YFSETQ. CDR3 loop: CASSSRDSPYEQYF. The CDR3 DNA reads TGCGCCAGCAGCTCCCGGGACAGTCCCTACGAGCAGTACTTC.

V gene TRBV7-9 combines with J gene TRBJ2-3; a weak D match, TRBD2 (5 bases). V was cut by 4 bases and J by 0 bases, with 17 bases left in between. Germline V gene data show CDR1 as SEHNR and CDR2 as FQNEAQ (reference sequence). This CDR3 has 17 residues. Here the CDR3 DNA reads TGTGCCAGCAGCTCCCCTCGAGATGGGAGAAGCACAGATACGCAGTATTTT. This translates into CASSSPRDGRSTDTQYF.

This sequence joins TRBV7-3 and TRBJ2-1; TRBD2 matches at 9 bases. Germline lookup yields CDR1 SGHTA and CDR2 FQGTGA. The CDR3 has 16 amino acids. V shed 2 bases and J 8 bases; nucleotides not matched to a gene: 10. CDR3 amino acids: CASSLGYPSGADEQFF. DNA of the CDR3: TGTGCCAGCAGCTTAGGCTATCCTAGCGGGGCCGATGAGCAGTTCTTC.

The J gene is TRBJ2-7, the V gene TRBV4-3; a possible D gene is TRBD2 (6 bases). Germline V gene sequence: CDR1 LGHNA, CDR2 YSLEER. V lost 1 base and J 5 bases, leaving 9 bases between the germline ends. The length of the CDR3 is 13 residues. This CDR3 reads CASSQGLENEQYF. DNA for the CDR3: TGCGCCAGCAGCCAAGGACTAGAGAACGAGCAGTACTTC.

The chain is built from TRBV4-2 and TRBJ1-5; perhaps TRBD1 as D (5 bases). CDR3 size: 16 residues. V dropped 1 base and J dropped 2 bases, with 12 bases sitting between them. CDR1 is LGHNA and CDR2 is YNFKEQ in the germline V gene. The CDR3 here is CASSQVILQGNQPQHF. CDR3 sequence (DNA): TGTGCCAGCAGCCAAGTTATTTTACAGGGCAATCAGCCCCAGCATTTT.

This clone has a single count. The chain couples TRBV25-1 to TRBJ1-2; TRBD1 matches 8 bases. Germline loops: CDR1 MGHDK, CDR2 SYGVNS. With 6 bases clipped from V and 8 bases from J, the junction kept 8 bases outside the gene matches. The CDR3 runs 13 residues. CDR3 DNA sequence: TGTGCCAGCAGGAGAGACAGGGGCGGGGGCTACACCTTC. Translation: CASRRDRGGGYTF.

V is TRBV27 and J is TRBJ2-7, with 10 bases fitting TRBD1. CDR1 and CDR2 from the germline V gene are MNHEY and SMNVEV (reference sequence). The CDR3 sequence is 16 residues long. Trimming at V came to 2 bases and at J to 6 bases, leaving 10 bases not matched to a gene. The CDR3 loop reads CASSLTLRDRGLEQYF. The CDR3 coding sequence is TGTGCCAGCAGTTTAACCCTCCGGGACAGGGGCCTCGAGCAGTACTTC.

The CDR3 coding sequence is TGTGCCAGCAGTTTGGGTTTCTCCCTCCGCGAGCAGTACTTC. This encodes CASSLGFSLREQYF. The rearrangement links TRBV28 to TRBJ2-7, with no clear D. The CDR3 has 14 residues. In germline, CDR1 is MDHEN, CDR2 SYDVKM. Trimming took 3 bases from V and 6 from J, leaving 15 bases between them.

The genes are TRBV9 and TRBJ2-7; 7 bases map to TRBD1. Germline-derived CDR1 and CDR2 are SGDLS and YYNGEE. There are 15 residues in the CDR3. Trimming at V came to 3 bases and at J to 4 bases, leaving 10 bases not matched to a gene. The DNA for the CDR3 is TGTGCCAGCAGCGGACGGGACAGCCACACATACGAGCAGTACTTC. Its translation: CASSGRDSHTYEQYF.

CDR3 sequence: CASSKQASNYGYTF. Here the CDR3 DNA reads TGTGCCAGCAGCAAGCAGGCCAGTAACTATGGCTACACCTTC. The rearrangement uses TRBV6-5 and TRBJ1-2; D remains ambiguous. CDR3 length: 14 residues. Trimming took off 6 bases at V and 1 base at J, with 12 bases between the two ends. Germline V gene lookup returns CDR1 MNHEY and CDR2 SVGAGI.